The 31 T cell receptor beta chains presented below share a single source sample, sequenced in a study of T-cell memory formation after mild COVID-19. Via MiXCR, TCRdb re-called the 5' RACE reads, giving one row per CDR3 protein. The sample lists about 540,000 distinct CDR3 sequences, around 21% occurring once. Sequencing used PBMCs or a T cell subset sorted from them (not recorded which). The receptors stem from an adult woman who had mild COVID-19 (a few samples of this study predate the infection). Cell type and time point are not known.

The chain combines TRBV24-1 with TRBJ2-1, with 10 bases identical to TRBD1. The CDR3 length is 16 residues. CDR1 is KGHDR, CDR2 SFDVKD, per germline. V shed 5 bases, J shed 6 bases, and the junction held 9 bases outside the gene matches. The CDR3 bases are TGTGCCACCAGTGCCTCCACGGGACAGGGGTTCAATGAGCAGTTCTTC. Its protein product is CATSASTGQGFNEQFF.

The chain combines TRBV18 with TRBJ2-1, with a weak D call TRBD1 (6 bases). V lost 0 bases to trimming and J lost 2 bases, with 14 bases between them. Germline values: CDR1 KGHSH, CDR2 LQKENI. This CDR3 comprises 17 residues. CDR3 protein: CASSPPVGDTAYNEQFF. The CDR3 DNA is TGTGCCAGCTCACCACCGGTTGGGGACACAGCCTACAATGAGCAGTTCTTC. Using reference TRBV18 and TRBJ2-1 for the parts outside the CDR3, the full variable domain is NAGVMQNPRHLVRRRGQEARLRCSPMKGHSHVYWYRQLPEEGLKFMVYLQKENIIDESGMPKERFSAEFPKEGPSILRIQQVVRGDSAAYFCASSPPVGDTAYNEQFFGPGTRLTVL.

This clonotype was found many times. The chain links TRBV7-2 to TRBJ2-1; D perhaps matches TRBD2 (6 bases). The CDR3 is made up of 15 amino acids. The V and J ends lost 2 bases and 6 bases respectively, with 14 bases between them. Germline V lookup: CDR1 SGHTA, CDR2 FQGNSA. Here the CDR3 reads CASSLRVGRSNEQFF. For the CDR3, the DNA is TGTGCCAGCAGCTTAAGGGTCGGGAGAAGCAATGAGCAGTTCTTC.

The chain carries TRBV2 and TRBJ2-7; 12 bases agree with TRBD2. Germline loops: CDR1 SNHLY, CDR2 FYNNEI. The CDR3 runs to 18 residues. With V trimmed by 2 bases and J by 3 bases, 11 bases remained unmatched. CDR3 bases: TGTGCCAGCAGTGAAAAGGGCCTAGCGGGAGGGCGGTTCTACGAGCAGTACTTC. The encoded protein is CASSEKGLAGGRFYEQYF.

This clonotype was found a few times. The J gene is TRBJ2-7, the V gene TRBV5-4; D gene uncertain. The CDR3 spans 13 residues. Germline values: CDR1 SGHNT, CDR2 YYREEE (reference sequence). The V gene lost 4 bases and the J gene lost 2 bases, with 10 bases spanning the gap. The CDR3 protein is CASSADLTYEQYF. Here the CDR3 DNA reads TGTGCCAGCAGCGCTGACCTTACCTACGAGCAGTACTTC.

The J gene is TRBJ1-1, the V gene TRBV20-1; perhaps TRBD1 as D (5 bases). V was shortened by 1 base and J by 8 bases, with 14 bases between the two germline ends. Germline V CDR1 and CDR2: DFQATT, SNEGSKA (reference sequence). The CDR3 is 13 residues long. CDR3: CSARGRGELEAFF. DNA of the CDR3: TGCAGTGCTAGAGGGCGGGGGGAGTTGGAAGCTTTCTTT.

The chain has TRBV5-1 and TRBJ2-2; D remains ambiguous. This CDR3 is 15 amino acids long. Germline assignment: CDR1 SGHRS and CDR2 YFSETQ. V lost 5 bases and J 0 bases, leaving 11 bases between the germline ends. DNA of the CDR3: TGCGCCAGCAGTTACACTGGGCCGAACACCGGGGAGCTGTTTTTT. Translation: CASSYTGPNTGELFF.

The chain combines TRBV24-1 with TRBJ2-3; TRBD1 agrees at 9 bases. Germline-derived CDR1 and CDR2 are KGHDR and SFDVKD. The ends lost 6 bases at V and 2 bases at J; junction bases unmatched: 5. This CDR3 is built from 15 residues. The CDR3 coding sequence is TGTGCCACCAGTAGTGTACAGGGGGCCACAGATACGCAGTATTTT. This gives the protein CATSSVQGATDTQYF.

This clonotype has only a few counts. The chain joins TRBV11-3 to TRBJ2-3; 16 bases are shared with TRBD2. V gave up 6 bases and J gave up 2 bases; unmatched junction bases: 8. Germline V gene sequence: CDR1 SGHNT, CDR2 YENEEA. The CDR3 is 18 amino acids. The CDR3 DNA reads TGTGCCAGCAGACCGGGACTAGCGGGGGGGTATGACACAGATACGCAGTATTTT. Encoded protein: CASRPGLAGGYDTDTQYF.

This chain joins TRBV12-3 or TRBV12-4 and TRBJ2-3; D tentatively fits TRBD1 or TRBD2 (5 bases each). The CDR3 extends over 18 amino acids. Deletions cut 6 bases from V and 0 bases from J, with 22 bases between. The CDR3 DNA reads as TGTGCCAGCAGGGGGACGCCTACGAGTCGAACTAGCACAGATACGCAGTATTTT. Translating it yields CASRGTPTSRTSTDTQYF.

J is TRBJ2-1 and V is TRBV9; D gene uncertain. The germline V and J ends were trimmed by 3 bases and 4 bases, with 17 bases remaining between them. The CDR3 runs 16 residues. Germline lookup yields CDR1 SGDLS and CDR2 YYNGEE. The DNA of the CDR3 is TGTGCCAGCAGCGCCACCTTGACGGGCTTATACAATGAGCAGTTCTTC. It yields the protein CASSATLTGLYNEQFF.

The genes are TRBV5-6 and TRBJ2-7; TRBD2 matches 8 bases. The CDR3 is 14 amino acids. Germline V gives CDR1 SGHDT, CDR2 YYEEEE. Trimming at V came to 4 bases and at J to 7 bases, leaving 10 bases not matched to a gene. This CDR3 is CASSRAGGLGEQYF. The CDR3 DNA sequence: TGTGCCAGCAGCCGGGCGGGGGGCCTGGGTGAGCAGTACTTC.

The rearrangement links TRBV6-5 to TRBJ1-2; no reliable D call. Trimming removed 6 bases from V and 8 bases from J, with 22 bases in between. This CDR3 comprises 15 residues. Germline V gives CDR1 MNHEY, CDR2 SVGAGI. This CDR3 is CASRSGTATPAGYTF. CDR3 nucleotides: TGTGCCAGCAGGTCGGGCACCGCAACCCCGGCGGGCTACACCTTC.

This chain links TRBV6-5 with TRBJ1-2; TRBD1 matches at 9 bases. The CDR3 spans 14 residues. The V gene's germline CDR1 is MNHEY and CDR2 SVGAGI. J was trimmed by 6 bases and V by 11 bases; bases with no gene match: 13. For the CDR3, the DNA is TGTGCCGTCGGTTTATCCGGACAGGGGAATGGCTACACCTTC. This sequence encodes CAVGLSGQGNGYTF.

This clonotype has a count of ten or more. The chain uses TRBV4-2 and TRBJ1-1; 9 bases fit TRBD1. Trimming took 2 bases from V and 4 from J; bases not matched to a gene: 5. Germline V lookup: CDR1 LGHNA, CDR2 YNFKEQ. This CDR3 has 15 amino acids. CDR3 amino acids: CASSQPDRGFTEAFF. The DNA of the CDR3 is TGTGCCAGCAGCCAACCGGACAGGGGTTTCACTGAAGCTTTCTTT.

In its sample, this clonotype was seen many times. The chain employs TRBV20-1 and TRBJ2-3; TRBD2 agrees at 7 bases. The length of the CDR3 is 13 residues. Germline V gene sequence: CDR1 DFQATT, CDR2 SNEGSKA (reference sequence). The V segment lost 3 bases and the J segment 2 bases; nucleotides outside the gene matches: 2. The DNA of the CDR3 is TGCAGTGCTAGGGGAGGGACCACAGATACGCAGTATTTT. Translated, it gives CSARGGTTDTQYF.

The genes are TRBV30 and TRBJ2-7, with 14 bases matching TRBD2. The CDR3 covers 21 residues. With V trimmed by 0 bases and J by 0 bases, 16 bases remained unmatched. Germline V gene lookup returns CDR1 GTSNPN and CDR2 SVGIG (reference sequence). The CDR3 here is CAWSVRPPGLAGVGGSYEQYF. The CDR3 nucleotides are TGTGCCTGGAGTGTAAGGCCCCCGGGACTAGCGGGAGTTGGCGGCTCCTACGAGCAGTACTTC.

The V and J genes are TRBV15 and TRBJ1-5, with D unclear. The CDR3 is made up of 14 amino acids. Germline V gene sequence: CDR1 LNHNV, CDR2 YYDKDF (reference sequence). The V and J ends lost 4 bases and 1 base respectively, with 8 bases between them. The CDR3 sequence is CATSNGWSNQPQHF. The CDR3 DNA reads as TGTGCCACCAGCAACGGGTGGAGCAATCAGCCCCAGCATTTT. The variable domain in full, completed from reference TRBV15 and TRBJ1-5, reads DAMVIQNPRYQVTQFGKPVTLSCSQTLNHNVMYWYQQKSSQAPKLLFHYYDKDFNNEADTPDNFQSRRPNTSFCFLDIRSPGLGDTAMYLCATSNGWSNQPQHFGDGTRLSIL.

V and J are TRBV5-1 and TRBJ1-3; possibly TRBD1 for D (5 bases). This CDR3 contains 21 residues. The ends were cut back, 4 bases at V and 0 bases at J, with 29 bases in the middle. Germline V lookup: CDR1 SGHRS, CDR2 YFSETQ. CDR3 residues: CASSPTLLPQEKLLSGNTIYF. CDR3 sequence (DNA): TGCGCCAGCAGCCCGACTCTCTTACCACAGGAGAAACTACTCTCTGGAAACACCATATATTTT.

The V call is TRBV4-1, the J call TRBJ2-2; D is perhaps TRBD2 (7 bases). The ends were cut back, 4 bases at V and 7 bases at J, with 22 bases in the middle. The CDR3 loop spans 17 amino acids. Germline CDR1 is MGHRA and CDR2 is YSYEKL. CDR3 region: CASSLLARGPRHGELFF. The CDR3 DNA sequence: TGCGCCAGCAGCCTACTCGCGCGGGGGCCAAGACACGGGGAGCTGTTTTTT.

V is TRBV11-2 and J is TRBJ2-2; D is unresolved. V was cut by 0 bases and J by 3 bases, with 2 bases left in between. This CDR3 region has 13 residues. Germline V lookup: CDR1 SGHAT, CDR2 FQNNGV. DNA of the CDR3: TGTGCCAGCAGCTTAGAGGACACCGGGGAGCTGTTTTTT. It is translated as CASSLEDTGELFF.

This clonotype was seen more than once but under ten times. The chain couples TRBV12-1 to TRBJ2-1; the table gives TRBD1 as D, unverified against the DNA. TRBV12-1 is a pseudogene locus. CDR3 length: 16 amino acids. The CDR3 is CASSSGPLGAPNEQFF. In DNA form, the CDR3 reads TGTGCCAGCAGCTCTGGGCCCCTCGGTGCCCCCAATGAGCAGTTCTTC.

This clonotype was seen ten or more times. This chain joins TRBV5-1 and TRBJ2-1; D gene ambiguous. This CDR3 region has 12 residues. The germline V gene has CDR1 SGHRS and CDR2 YFSETQ. V gave up 0 bases and J gave up 8 bases, with 6 bases separating them. The CDR3 nucleotides read TGCGCCAGCAGCTTGGCCGGATATGAGCAGTTCTTC. Translating it yields CASSLAGYEQFF.

The genes are TRBV7-9 and TRBJ2-5, with D perhaps TRBD1 (6 bases). The CDR3 spans 12 residues. Trimming shortened V by 5 bases and J by 5 bases, and 9 bases separated the two germline ends. CDR1 and CDR2 from the germline V gene are SEHNR and FQNEAQ (reference sequence). CDR3 region: CASSRQAETQYF. The CDR3 DNA reads TGTGCCAGCAGCCGACAGGCCGAGACCCAGTACTTC.

In its sample, this clonotype was seen a few times. J is TRBJ2-1 and V is TRBV4-2; possibly TRBD2 for D (6 bases). The CDR3 loop spans 17 amino acids. Trimming pared 0 bases from V and 1 base from J, leaving 13 bases between. Germline V gives CDR1 LGHNA, CDR2 YNFKEQ. The CDR3 nucleotides read TGTGCCAGCAGCCAAGAGGAACGGGAGTGGTCCTACAATGAGCAGTTCTTC. Protein: CASSQEEREWSYNEQFF.

In this sample, this clonotype turned up a few times. V is TRBV6-1 and J is TRBJ1-2; no reliable D call. V lost 3 bases and J 3 bases, leaving 20 bases between the germline ends. Germline-derived CDR1 and CDR2 are MNHNS and SASEGT. The CDR3 contains 17 residues. The CDR3 DNA reads as TGTGCCAGCAGTGAGGTAGGCACCTCCACGGGAGACTATGGCTACACCTTC. The encoded protein is CASSEVGTSTGDYGYTF.

This chain links TRBV10-3 with TRBJ2-5; 7 bases are a match to TRBD1. Germline CDR1 and CDR2: ENHRY and SYGVKD. This CDR3 region has 15 residues. V lost 0 bases to trimming and J lost 3 bases; unmatched junction nucleotides: 4. The CDR3 region is CAISESDRPKETQYF. CDR3 nucleotide sequence: TGTGCCATCAGTGAGTCGGACAGGCCAAAAGAGACCCAGTACTTC.

This clonotype has just a few counts. The rearrangement uses TRBV6-5 and TRBJ2-3; 7 bases map to TRBD2. Germline CDR1 and CDR2: MNHEY and SVGAGI. V was clipped by 6 bases and J by 7 bases; unmatched bases: 10. The CDR3 contains 14 residues. DNA for the CDR3: TGTGCCAGCAGGCCTAGCGGCCCAATGAATACGCAGTATTTT. It is translated as CASRPSGPMNTQYF.

This clonotype has a handful of counts. The chain links TRBV24-1 to TRBJ2-2; 11 bases fit TRBD1. Losses at the gene ends were 2 bases for V and 3 bases for J; bases not matched to a gene: 1. CDR1 is KGHDR, CDR2 SFDVKD, per germline. There are 16 residues in the CDR3. In nucleotides, the CDR3 is TGTGCCACCAGTGATTGGGACAGGGGGTACACCGGGGAGCTGTTTTTT. Translating it yields CATSDWDRGYTGELFF.

The table lists this clonotype with a few counts. The chain carries TRBV12-3 or TRBV12-4 and TRBJ2-1; D is undetermined. The CDR3 spans 12 residues. V lost 4 bases and J lost 6, with 7 bases in between. The CDR3 protein is CASSSQSNEQFF. As DNA, the CDR3 is TGTGCCAGCAGTTCCCAGAGCAATGAGCAGTTCTTC.

V is TRBV12-3 or TRBV12-4 and J is TRBJ1-2; D is perhaps TRBD1 (6 bases). V shed 6 bases and J shed 8 bases, with 16 bases lying between them. CDR3 size: 13 residues. CDR3 protein: CASSLQGVGGYTF. In DNA, the CDR3 is TGTGCCAGCAGCCTACAGGGAGTCGGAGGCTACACCTTC.